Following are 18 T cell receptor beta chains from one sample sequenced in a study of OX40 agonist ivuxolimab in advanced cancers. Assay used: immunoSEQ multiplex PCR; TCRdb lists only in-frame clones, some missing. Counted here are about 100,000 clones, about 88% occurring once; the ten biggest clones make up about 0.17%. The starting material was CD4+ or CD8+ T cells sorted from blood, obtained in a trial of the OX40 agonist ivuxolimab. These receptors came from an adult with an advanced solid tumor such as melanoma, head and neck, liver or kidney cancer.

J is TRBJ1-2 and V is TRBV4-1; possibly TRBD1 for D (5 bases). The CDR3 consists of 17 residues. Germline CDR1 is MGHRA and CDR2 is YSYEKL. Trimming removed 2 bases at V and 6 bases at J, with 22 bases between. CDR3 protein: CASSQSGQISGQDGYTF. The CDR3 DNA is TGCGCCAGCAGCCAATCTGGTCAGATCTCGGGGCAGGATGGCTACACCTTC.

The chain combines TRBV14 with TRBJ2-7; D remains ambiguous. Trimming removed 0 bases from V and 2 bases from J, with 11 bases in between. Germline CDR1 reads SGHDN; CDR2 reads FVKESK. This CDR3 comprises 15 residues. The chain's CDR3 is CASSQDVRKTYEQYF. For the CDR3, the DNA is TGTGCCAGCAGCCAAGATGTCCGAAAAACCTACGAGCAGTACTTC.

V gene TRBV19 combines with J gene TRBJ1-1; no firm D call. The germline CDR1 and CDR2 sequences are LNHDA and SQIVND (reference sequence). V shed 5 bases and J shed 1 base, with 8 bases lying between them. This CDR3 comprises 13 residues. The CDR3 coding sequence is TGTGCCAGTAGTCCTCACCAGAACACTGAAGCTTTCTTT. It codes for CASSPHQNTEAFF.

The chain carries TRBV19 and TRBJ2-6; 10 bases are shared with TRBD1. This CDR3 is built from 19 residues. With 4 bases clipped from V and 4 bases from J, the junction kept 13 bases outside the gene matches. Germline CDR1 and CDR2: LNHDA and SQIVND (reference sequence). CDR3 sequence reads: CASSSPRRQGAPGANVLTF. The CDR3 nucleotides read TGTGCCAGTAGTAGCCCCCGGAGACAGGGGGCTCCCGGGGCCAACGTCCTGACTTTC.

V gene TRBV6-1 combines with J gene TRBJ2-6; TRBD2 aligns across 8 bases. This CDR3 region has 19 residues. Germline-derived CDR1 and CDR2 are MNHNS and SASEGT. V lost 2 bases, J lost 4 bases, and 13 bases stayed unmatched. The CDR3 DNA reads as TGTGCCAGCAGTGAAAATGGGAGGGTAGCGGGATCCGGGGCCAACGTCCTGACTTTC. This codes for CASSENGRVAGSGANVLTF.

V and J are TRBV6-5 and TRBJ1-4; possibly TRBD1 for D (6 bases). V was cut by 6 bases and J by 4 bases, with 15 bases left in between. CDR1 and CDR2 (germline): MNHEY, SVGAGI. This CDR3 region has 15 residues. CDR3 region: CASRRTVWHNEKLFF. The CDR3 bases are TGTGCCAGCAGAAGGACAGTGTGGCATAATGAAAAACTGTTTTTT.

The chain combines TRBV14 with TRBJ2-7, with D uncertain. The V end was cut by 3 bases, the J end by 4 bases, with 10 bases between. Germline V CDR1 and CDR2: SGHDN, FVKESK. This CDR3 spans 13 amino acids. The CDR3 nucleotides are TGTGCCAGCAGCCAGGTAGATGGGTACGAGCAGTACTTC. It yields the protein CASSQVDGYEQYF.

This clone showed up just once. This chain uses TRBV10-2 with TRBJ2-3, with TRBD2 matching 8 bases. Trimming at V came to 2 bases and at J to 5 bases, leaving 12 bases not matched to a gene. This CDR3 comprises 17 residues. Germline V CDR1 and CDR2: WSHSY, SAAADI. CDR3 region: CASSEHRAGGDKDTQYF. Written as DNA, the CDR3 is TGCGCCAGCAGTGAGCATAGGGCGGGGGGTGATAAAGATACGCAGTATTTT.

The chain links TRBV7-2 to TRBJ2-5, with no clear D. V was clipped by 4 bases and J by 5 bases, with 5 bases between them. Germline lookup yields CDR1 SGHTA and CDR2 FQGNSA. The CDR3 sequence is 11 residues long. CDR3 residues: CASSWSETQYF. The DNA of the CDR3 is TGTGCCAGCAGCTGGTCGGAGACCCAGTACTTC. The full variable domain, with the rest looked up from reference TRBV7-2 and TRBJ2-5, is GAGVSQSPSNKVTEKGKDVELRCDPISGHTALYWYRQSLGQGLEFLIYFQGNSAPDKSGLPSDRFSAERTGGSVSTLTIQRTQQEDSAVYLCASSWSETQYFGPGTRLLVL.

The chain combines TRBV15 with TRBJ2-3; D may match TRBD1 or TRBD2 (6 bases each). V was trimmed by 8 bases and J by 2 bases, leaving 14 bases between them. Germline lookup yields CDR1 LNHNV and CDR2 YYDKDF (reference sequence). The CDR3 runs 14 residues. The CDR3 region has the DNA TGTGCCACCCAAGGGGGGTCCAACACAGATACGCAGTATTTT. Encoded protein: CATQGGSNTDTQYF.

The rearrangement uses TRBV14 and TRBJ1-1; TRBD1 is a possible D gene (6 bases). There are 17 residues in the CDR3. Trimming took 0 bases from V and 8 from J, leaving 22 bases between them. CDR1 SGHDN and CDR2 FVKESK come from the germline V gene. The CDR3 reads CASSQDWAGKGVSEAFF. DNA for the CDR3: TGTGCCAGCAGCCAAGATTGGGCAGGGAAGGGGGTTTCAGAAGCTTTCTTT.

This chain joins TRBV5-1 and TRBJ2-7; D tentatively reads TRBD1 or TRBD2 (5 bases each). The CDR3 totals 11 residues. CDR1 is SGHRS and CDR2 is YFSETQ in the germline V gene. V was clipped by 2 bases and J by 6 bases, with 6 bases between them. The CDR3 DNA is TGCGCCAGCAGCTTCGGGGCCGAGCAGTACTTC. This sequence encodes CASSFGAEQYF.

This chain joins TRBV6-1 and TRBJ2-1; TRBD2 aligns across 16 bases. This CDR3 has 19 residues. V trimming: 0 bases; J trimming: 10 bases; junction bases outside the gene matches: 12. CDR1 MNHNS and CDR2 SASEGT come from the germline V gene. The CDR3 region is CASSEADPGLAGGPQEQFF. DNA for the CDR3: TGTGCCAGCAGTGAAGCTGATCCGGGACTAGCGGGGGGGCCGCAGGAGCAGTTCTTC.

J is TRBJ1-1 and V is TRBV19; D remains unclear. Germline V gene data show CDR1 as LNHDA and CDR2 as SQIVND (reference sequence). V lost 6 bases, J lost 6 bases, and 20 bases lay in between. The CDR3 consists of 15 residues. CDR3 region: CASRPEPLGVSEAFF. The CDR3, as DNA: TGTGCCAGTAGGCCGGAACCCCTCGGGGTTTCTGAAGCTTTCTTT.

The chain combines TRBV6-1 with TRBJ2-1; D might be TRBD2 (6 bases). V lost 0 bases and J 6 bases, leaving 18 bases between the germline ends. The CDR3 has 17 amino acids. The germline V gene encodes CDR1 MNHNS and CDR2 SASEGT. The CDR3 DNA reads TGTGCCAGCAGTGAAGCCCTGGGCGGGGTGGGACTCAATGAGCAGTTCTTC. Amino acid sequence: CASSEALGGVGLNEQFF.

The V call is TRBV9, the J call TRBJ1-2, with no clear D. Looked up from germline, CDR1 is SGDLS and CDR2 is YYNGEE. The CDR3 has 14 residues. With 4 bases removed from V and 0 bases from J, the gap between germline ends came to 10 bases. CDR3 amino acids: CASSPDPTNYGYTF. The CDR3 DNA follows: TGTGCCAGCAGCCCCGACCCTACTAACTATGGCTACACCTTC.

The rearrangement uses TRBV19 and TRBJ1-1, with D unresolved. This CDR3 comprises 13 residues. Trimming stripped 5 bases from V and 5 bases from J, with 12 bases between. The germline gives CDR1 LNHDA, CDR2 SQIVND (reference sequence). The CDR3 nucleotides read TGTGCCAGTAGTCTACCCATGGGGACTGAAGCTTTCTTT. Protein: CASSLPMGTEAFF.

The DNA of the CDR3 is TGTGCCAGCAGGGCGACAGGGTCTGGGGCCAACGTCCTGACTTTC. Translation: CASRATGSGANVLTF. V and J are TRBV2 and TRBJ2-6, with 7 bases lining up with TRBD1. The CDR3 extends over 15 amino acids. V was clipped by 6 bases and J by 1 base; unmatched bases: 3. Germline V lookup: CDR1 SNHLY, CDR2 FYNNEI.